This T cell receptor (beta chain) was found in a study of metastatic and nonmetastatic thyroid tumors. Trimming shortened V by 3 bases and J by 6 bases, and 10 bases separated the two germline ends. This CDR3 comprises 13 residues. Germline V gene sequence: CDR1 MGHRA, CDR2 YSYEKL. TCRdb re-called clones from the PCR reads using MiXCR. The table includes roughly 5,100 clones, 22% detected once. All patients reached thyroid surgery having received no treatment beforehand. This chain joins TRBV4-1 and TRBJ2-3; D is uncertain. The TCR was taken from a male donor with papillary thyroid cancer or a benign thyroid nodule (not recorded which). Some clones in this sample may be carry-over from other donors' samples. The sequenced material came from tumor tissue. CDR3 sequence: CASSHPVLDTQYF. The CDR3 coding sequence is TGCGCCAGCAGCCATCCCGTACTGGATACGCAGTATTTT.